Below, 20 T cell receptor beta chains from the same sample are listed, as sequenced in a study of shared clonotypes between healthy human individuals. Generated by immunoSEQ multiplex PCR, the TCRdb table keeps only in-frame clones and is missing some. The table has some 2,000,000 clones, roughly 96% seen once. The source material was naive CD4+ T cells sorted from blood. Subset described: CD45RA+ positively selected. The source is a young man in good health.

V and J are TRBV25-1 and TRBJ2-3; D not resolved. Per the germline V gene, CDR1 is MGHDK and CDR2 is SYGVNS. This CDR3 comprises 12 residues. Trimming took 4 bases from V and 6 from J, leaving 8 bases between them. In DNA form, the CDR3 reads TGTGCCAGCAGTGGAGACTCGGATACGCAGTATTTT. Its translation is CASSGDSDTQYF.

The rearrangement joins TRBV7-2 to TRBJ2-2; TRBD2 matches at 9 bases. Germline CDR1 and CDR2: SGHTA and FQGNSA. After removal of 5 bases from V and 6 bases from J, the junction contained 7 bases not matched to a gene. The CDR3 consists of 15 residues. The CDR3 loop is CASSHGTSIPGELFF. CDR3 nucleotides: TGTGCCAGCAGCCATGGGACTAGCATCCCCGGGGAGCTGTTTTTT.

This sequence joins TRBV14 and TRBJ1-1; 8 bases fit TRBD1. From germline, CDR1 is SGHDN and CDR2 FVKESK. The CDR3 is 13 amino acids. J was trimmed by 9 bases and V by 0 bases; bases with no gene match: 3. In DNA, the CDR3 is TGTGCCAGCAGCCAAGATCTCAGGGGGCAAGCTTTCTTT. This sequence encodes CASSQDLRGQAFF.

The V and J genes are TRBV19 and TRBJ1-1, with D uncertain. The CDR3 sequence is 16 residues long. Trimming removed 3 bases from V and 1 base from J, with 15 bases in between. Germline-derived CDR1 and CDR2 are LNHDA and SQIVND (reference sequence). CDR3 bases: TGTGCCAGTAGTATTGCTAGTTACGGCCAGAACACTGAAGCTTTCTTT. As protein: CASSIASYGQNTEAFF.

To note about this clone: The sample carries other DNA sequences with the same CDR3. The genes are TRBV5-1 and TRBJ2-5, with 8 positions matching TRBD1. The trim removed 2 bases at V and 2 bases at J, leaving 2 bases unmatched. Per the germline V gene, CDR1 is SGHRS and CDR2 is YFSETQ. The CDR3 is 14 residues long. CDR3 coding DNA: TGCGCCAGCAGCTTAGGGACAGGTCAAGAGACCCAGTACTTC. It is translated as CASSLGTGQETQYF.

The gene calls are TRBV30 and TRBJ2-3; D is possibly TRBD1 (6 bases). Germline V gives CDR1 GTSNPN, CDR2 SVGIG (reference sequence). V lost 4 bases and J lost 4, with 15 bases in between. The CDR3 totals 14 residues. CDR3 sequence: CAWKGDPIADTQYF. As DNA, the CDR3 is TGTGCCTGGAAGGGGGATCCTATCGCAGATACGCAGTATTTT. Full variable domain (missing parts from reference TRBV30 and TRBJ2-3): SQTIHQWPATLVQPVGSPLSLECTVEGTSNPNLYWYRQAAGRGLQLLFYSVGIGQISSEVPQNLSASRPQDRQFILSSKKLLLSDSGFYLCAWKGDPIADTQYFGPGTRLTVL.

V and J are TRBV6-6 and TRBJ2-3; D is possibly TRBD1 or TRBD2 (5 bases each). The germline V gene encodes CDR1 MNHNY and CDR2 SVGAGI (reference sequence). The CDR3 spans 14 residues. The V end was cut by 5 bases, the J end by 3 bases, with 12 bases between. The CDR3: CASSTREGTDTQYF. The CDR3 coding sequence is TGTGCCAGCAGTACGAGAGAGGGGACAGATACGCAGTATTTT.

CDR3 coding DNA: TGTGCCAGCAGCGTCCTGGGGGGCAGTGAGCAGTTCTTC. Amino acid sequence: CASSVLGGSEQFF. The chain couples TRBV9 to TRBJ2-1, with D possibly being TRBD1 or TRBD2 (6 bases each). The CDR3 is 13 amino acids. V lost 2 bases and J 9 bases, leaving 12 bases between the germline ends. Germline lookup yields CDR1 SGDLS and CDR2 YYNGEE.

In this sample, this clone turned up once. This CDR3 is also generated by other DNA sequences in the sample. This chain uses TRBV9 with TRBJ2-5, with 8 bases lining up with TRBD2. Germline V gene lookup returns CDR1 SGDLS and CDR2 YYNGEE. The CDR3 is 16 amino acids. J was trimmed by 2 bases and V by 0 bases; bases with no gene match: 6. The CDR3, as DNA: TGTGCCAGCAGCGTAGCTCTGGCGGGGGGACAAGAGACCCAGTACTTC. Its protein product is CASSVALAGGQETQYF.

This chain uses TRBV29-1 with TRBJ2-1; 7 bases are a match to TRBD2. The CDR3 has 14 amino acids. Germline-derived CDR1 and CDR2 are SQVTM and ANQGSEA. Trimming removed 3 bases from V and 5 bases from J; junction bases left unmatched: 7. In DNA form, the CDR3 reads TGCAGCGTTGAGAGGCTAGCGGCCAACAATGAGCAGTTCTTC. It codes for CSVERLAANNEQFF.

The genes are TRBV7-2 and TRBJ1-5; maybe TRBD1 (6 bases). CDR1 is SGHTA and CDR2 is FQGNSA in the germline V gene. This CDR3 region has 14 residues. Trimming cost V 1 base and J 5 bases, with 9 bases left between them. CDR3 coding DNA: TGTGCCAGCAGCTTAGTGGGGGCCGATCAGCCCCAGCATTTT. This gives the protein CASSLVGADQPQHF.

The genes are TRBV6-4 and TRBJ2-5; 7 bases match TRBD2. Germline V gene sequence: CDR1 MRHNA, CDR2 SNTAGT. J gave up 2 bases and V 8 bases, and 5 bases lay outside the gene matches. There are 13 residues in the CDR3. The CDR3 DNA reads TGTGCCAGCCGGGGAGGGGCACAAGAGACCCAGTACTTC. It translates to CASRGGAQETQYF.

This CDR3 is CSARVGAEAFF. Written as DNA, the CDR3 is TGCAGTGCTAGGGTCGGCGCTGAAGCTTTCTTT. The chain combines TRBV20-1 with TRBJ1-1; no reliable D call. The length of the CDR3 is 11 residues. CDR1 is DFQATT, CDR2 SNEGSKA, per germline (reference sequence). Trimming cost V 3 bases and J 6 bases, with 8 bases left between them.

The rearrangement uses TRBV2 and TRBJ1-2, with 10 bases matching TRBD1. The CDR3 spans 15 residues. Germline V gene sequence: CDR1 SNHLY, CDR2 FYNNEI. Unmatched junction bases numbered 1, after V lost 1 base and J lost 2 bases. CDR3 sequence (DNA): TGTGCCAGCAGTGAAGGACAGGGGGCAAACTATGGCTACACCTTC. Encoded protein: CASSEGQGANYGYTF.

The chain carries TRBV6-5 and TRBJ2-2; TRBD2 might be the D (6 bases). Germline V CDR1 and CDR2: MNHEY, SVGAGI. This CDR3 spans 16 amino acids. V lost 2 bases, J lost 1 base, and 11 bases lay in between. The CDR3 nucleotides are TGTGCCAGCAGTTACGAGGCGGGAATGAACACCGGGGAGCTGTTTTTT. It encodes CASSYEAGMNTGELFF.

This chain links TRBV9 with TRBJ1-2, with D possibly being TRBD1 (5 bases). V lost 3 bases to trimming and J lost 0 bases, with 6 bases between them. The CDR3 has 13 residues. Germline V gene data show CDR1 as SGDLS and CDR2 as YYNGEE. CDR3 sequence (DNA): TGTGCCAGCAGCGAACAGGCTAACTATGGCTACACCTTC. Its translation: CASSEQANYGYTF.

This chain uses TRBV13 with TRBJ2-7; D gene unclear. Trimming cost V 4 bases and J 3 bases, with 16 bases left between them. This CDR3 comprises 15 residues. Per the germline V gene, CDR1 is PRHDT and CDR2 is FYEKMQ (reference sequence). CDR3 protein: CASSSPPDGLYEQYF. Here the CDR3 DNA reads TGTGCCAGCAGCTCCCCCCCGGACGGCCTCTACGAGCAGTACTTC.

The count of this clone is one. V and J are TRBV12-2 and TRBJ1-5. TRBV12-2 is a pseudogene. The CDR3 extends over 16 amino acids. For the CDR3, the DNA is TGTGCAAGTCGCTTAGGGCGCCTCGAATCGAGTCAGCCCCAGCATTTT. Protein: CASRLGRLESSQPQHF.

The chain has TRBV28 and TRBJ2-7; D is possibly TRBD2 (6 bases). CDR3 length: 15 residues. Looked up from germline, CDR1 is MDHEN and CDR2 is SYDVKM. Trimming took off 9 bases at V and 5 bases at J, with 23 bases between the two ends. CDR3 coding DNA: TGTGCCAGTTCCCGGTGGGCGGGGAAAGTCCACGAGCAGTACTTC. It translates to CASSRWAGKVHEQYF.

This clone was observed once. The chain combines TRBV7-9 with TRBJ2-4; 9 bases line up with TRBD2. The CDR3 has 19 amino acids. The junction had 22 bases not matched to a gene; V was cut back by 2 bases and J by 11 bases. Germline loops: CDR1 SEHNR, CDR2 FQNEAQ (reference sequence). DNA of the CDR3: TGTGCCAGCAGCTTAATGACTAGCGGCCTCCGATCCCCAAAACACCTTCAGTACTTC. Protein product: CASSLMTSGLRSPKHLQYF.